This TCR beta chain was profiled in a study of blood T cells in healthy people across ages. The CDR3 runs to 16 residues. Germline CDR1 reads KGHSH; CDR2 reads LQKENI. Trimming pared 5 bases from V and 0 bases from J, leaving 14 bases between. The use of a sample-barcoded 5' primer and a J-beta primer mix characterized a second PCR of about 7 to 12 cycles. Template switching added a 12-random-nucleotide identifier to every cDNA molecule. Via MiXCR, TCRdb re-called the 5' RACE reads, giving one row per CDR3 protein. The sample shows 1,800,000 or so distinct CDR3 sequences, approximately 40% of them seen only once. This clonotype was detected a few times.

V and J are TRBV18 and TRBJ1-3; D possibly corresponds to TRBD1 (5 bases). The sequencing input was blood. This TCR was recovered from a human donor in good health. CDR3 in amino acids: CASSLRGRNSGNTIYF. Written as DNA, the CDR3 is TGTGCCAGCTCATTGCGGGGCCGAAACTCTGGAAACACCATATATTTT.